This TCR beta chain originates from a study of T cell responses to AZD1222 COVID-19 vaccine. Study-level results: Unmutated regions of variants are reportedly targeted by nearly half of spike-specific TCRs. Females made up more of the donors, who were largely white British, and clonal diversity may have come out too low. Only six AZD1222 recipients tested seropositive at baseline.

To note about this clone: Its antigen remains unidentified.

Germline lookup yields CDR1 SGDLS and CDR2 YYNGEE. The CDR3 spans 13 residues. Germline trimming cut 2 bases from V and 5 bases from J; bases unmatched to any gene: 3. The table came from immunoSEQ multiplex PCR; TCRdb's copy has only in-frame clones and leaves some out. Seen here are some 110,000 clones, 87% observed once, and the top ten hold 6.5% to 8.5%. The TCR comes from an adult in good health. The sample was peripheral blood, taken on day 0 of AZD1222 vaccination. The V and J genes are TRBV9 and TRBJ1-1, with 7 bases that match TRBD1. This CDR3 is CASSVTGNTEAFF. As DNA, the CDR3 is TGTGCCAGCAGCGTGACAGGGAATACTGAAGCTTTCTTT. Complete variable domain (other parts from reference TRBV9 and TRBJ1-1): DSGVTQTPKHLITATGQRVTLRCSPRSGDLSVYWYQQSLDQGLQFLIQYYNGEERAKGNILERFSAQQFPDLHSELNLSSLELGDSALYFCASSVTGNTEAFFGQGTRLTVV.